The entry that follows covers one T cell receptor beta chain sequence. What it binds is unknown. The sample comes from a study of shared clonotypes between healthy human individuals. The CDR3 consists of 16 residues. V was clipped by 6 bases and J by 9 bases; unmatched bases: 13. From germline, CDR1 is MNHEY and CDR2 SMNVEV (reference sequence). Original data processing: Owing to the provision of junction-only sequences devoid of quality scores by immunoSEQ, filtering differed. The protocol was immunoSEQ multiplex PCR, while the TCRdb copy is restricted to in-frame clones and leaves out a portion. V and J calls and clone size are given by that table; D and trimming were obtained from the DNA. The sample consists of approximately 1,500,000 clones, approximately 98% of them appearing once. Broader study findings: Rarefaction exposed incomplete sorted-subset sequencing despite large depth. The sole specimen, blood, was sampled, and tissue repertoires likely differ.

The clonotype comes from a man aged 30 to 45 in good health. The rearrangement joins TRBV27 to TRBJ2-1; 11 bases fit TRBD2. Input material: naive CD4+ T cells sorted from blood. The subset denotes: CD45RA+ positively selected. The CDR3 DNA sequence: TGTGCCAGCAGCCGGTCTAGCGGGAGGTTCTCGTTTGAGCAGTTCTTC. Amino acids: CASSRSSGRFSFEQFF.